The 9 T cell receptor beta chains listed next were all sequenced from one sample in a study of T cell clones after liver transplantation. Clones were read by immunoSEQ multiplex PCR, and TCRdb kept only the in-frame ones, dropping some. The sample includes 45,000 to 55,000 clones, about 88% of them seen just once. Specimen: CD4+ T cells from blood, collected before liver transplant. These receptors came from a human donor who received a liver transplant.

For the CDR3, the DNA is TGTGCCAGCTCTCTCAACCAGGGAGGTAATGAAAAACTGTTTTTT. This translates into CASSLNQGGNEKLFF. The J gene is TRBJ1-4, the V gene TRBV18; weak D call: TRBD1 (5 bases). V shed 6 bases and J shed 4 bases, with 15 bases lying between them. Germline V lookup: CDR1 KGHSH, CDR2 LQKENI. The CDR3 runs to 15 residues.

The CDR3 bases are TGTGCCAGCAGTGACCCAGGGGATCCCGGGGCTGGGGCCAACGTCCTGACTTTC. It yields the protein CASSDPGDPGAGANVLTF. The chain has TRBV25-1 and TRBJ2-6, with D tentatively TRBD1 (6 bases). Germline V gene lookup returns CDR1 MGHDK and CDR2 SYGVNS. The V end was cut by 3 bases, the J end by 2 bases, with 17 bases between. This CDR3 is built from 18 residues.

The chain is built from TRBV7-8 and TRBJ2-1, with TRBD2 matching 12 bases. Per germline, CDR1 SGHVS and CDR2 FQNEAQ. J gave up 9 bases and V 5 bases, and 14 bases lay outside the gene matches. The CDR3 runs to 17 residues. In DNA form, the CDR3 reads TGTGCCAGCAGCGCGGTCTTCCTAGCGGGAGGGCCCGGTGAGCAGTTCTTC. Amino acid sequence: CASSAVFLAGGPGEQFF.

The rearrangement joins TRBV5-1 to TRBJ2-7, with D possibly TRBD1 on 6 matching bases. The CDR3 has 13 residues. Trimming left V 6 bases short and J 4 bases short, with 14 bases between. From germline, CDR1 is SGHRS and CDR2 YFSETQ. This CDR3 reads CASTLGAGYEQYF. DNA of the CDR3: TGCGCCAGCACCCTGGGGGCAGGGTACGAGCAGTACTTC.

V gene TRBV11-3 combines with J gene TRBJ2-6; perhaps D is TRBD1 or TRBD2 (6 bases each). V lost 8 bases to trimming and J lost 4 bases, with 15 bases between them. The germline CDR1 and CDR2 sequences are SGHNT and YENEEA. The CDR3 is 15 residues long. CDR3 protein: CASFRGRKGANVLTF. The DNA for the CDR3 is TGTGCCAGCTTCCGGGGGCGGAAAGGGGCCAACGTCCTGACTTTC.

This clone was observed once. The chain combines TRBV7-8 with TRBJ2-1; tentatively, D is TRBD2 (6 bases). Germline values: CDR1 SGHVS, CDR2 FQNEAQ. V shed 2 bases and J shed 13 bases, with 15 bases lying between them. This CDR3 is 13 amino acids long. Written as DNA, the CDR3 is TGTGCCAGCAGCTTAAAGTTGGAGGGAGCCCAGTTCTTC. The encoded protein is CASSLKLEGAQFF.

The gene calls are TRBV18 and TRBJ2-7; 12 bases line up with TRBD2. Trimming at V came to 3 bases and at J to 4 bases, leaving 22 bases not matched to a gene. Germline CDR1 reads KGHSH; CDR2 reads LQKENI. The CDR3 sequence is 21 residues long. CDR3 coding DNA: TGTGCCAGCTCACCCAGCCCAGCCGCACTAGCGGGAGGTACCCCTCTTTACGAGCAGTACTTC. Translation gives CASSPSPAALAGGTPLYEQYF.

The V gene is TRBV28, the J gene TRBJ1-1; D unclear. Trimming pared 1 base from V and 0 bases from J, leaving 0 bases between. Per the germline V gene, CDR1 is MDHEN and CDR2 is SYDVKM. The CDR3 extends over 12 amino acids. The DNA for the CDR3 is TGTGCCAGCAGTTTATTGAACACTGAAGCTTTCTTT. Amino acid sequence: CASSLLNTEAFF.

In this sample, this clone turned up once. The chain carries TRBV7-9 and TRBJ2-3; tentative D call: TRBD1 (6 bases). The CDR3 consists of 15 residues. Trimming pared 3 bases from V and 0 bases from J, leaving 10 bases between. Per germline, CDR1 SEHNR and CDR2 FQNEAQ (reference sequence). The CDR3, as DNA: TGTGCCAGCAGCTTCACGGGACACAGCACAGATACGCAGTATTTT. Translated, it gives CASSFTGHSTDTQYF.